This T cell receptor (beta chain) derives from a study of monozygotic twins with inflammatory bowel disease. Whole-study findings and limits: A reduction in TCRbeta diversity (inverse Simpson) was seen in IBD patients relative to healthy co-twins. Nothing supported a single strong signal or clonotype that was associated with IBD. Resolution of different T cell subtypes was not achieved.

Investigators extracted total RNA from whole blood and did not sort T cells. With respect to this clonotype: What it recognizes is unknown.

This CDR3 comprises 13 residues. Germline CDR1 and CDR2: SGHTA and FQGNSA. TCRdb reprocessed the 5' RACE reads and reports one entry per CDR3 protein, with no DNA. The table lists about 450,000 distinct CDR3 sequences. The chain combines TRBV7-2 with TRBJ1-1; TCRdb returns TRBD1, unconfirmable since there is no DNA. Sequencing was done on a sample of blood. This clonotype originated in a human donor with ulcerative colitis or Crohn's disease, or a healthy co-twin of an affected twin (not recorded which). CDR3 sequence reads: CASIQGFWTEAFF.